One sample yielded the 9 T cell receptor beta chains listed below, sequenced in a study of shared clonotypes between healthy human individuals. Positively selected for CCR7, the CD45RO-negative cells used as naive CD8 cells excluded terminally differentiated effector memory CD45RA+ cells. Produced via immunoSEQ multiplex PCR; TCRdb's table is partial and in-frame only. The sample lists roughly 2,000,000 clones; about 95% were seen once. Sequenced: naive CD8+ T cells sorted from blood. The receptors were sampled from a man between 18 and 29 years old in good health.

The V gene is TRBV30, the J gene TRBJ1-1; D remains unclear. With 0 bases removed from V and 8 bases from J, the gap between germline ends came to 10 bases. This CDR3 has 12 residues. Germline CDR1 GTSNPN, CDR2 SVGIG (reference sequence). The chain's CDR3 is CAWSVGLSEAFF. The CDR3 bases are TGTGCCTGGAGTGTAGGTTTATCAGAAGCTTTCTTT.

The chain couples TRBV7-9 to TRBJ2-1; no definite D call. Trimming cost V 5 bases and J 8 bases, with 10 bases left between them. The CDR3 is 12 amino acids. The germline V gene has CDR1 SEHNR and CDR2 FQNEAQ (reference sequence). CDR3 region: CASSMTQDEQFF. CDR3 sequence (DNA): TGTGCCAGCAGCATGACTCAGGATGAGCAGTTCTTC.

Here the CDR3 reads CASSLLSGGHTGELFF. DNA for the CDR3: TGTGCCAGCAGCTTGCTAAGCGGGGGACACACCGGGGAGCTGTTTTTT. The genes are TRBV5-6 and TRBJ2-2, with TRBD2 matching 8 bases. The CDR3 is 16 residues long. Germline CDR1 and CDR2: SGHDT and YYEEEE. V shed 1 base and J 3 bases; nucleotides not matched to a gene: 5.

The rearrangement joins TRBV27 to TRBJ2-3; 7 bases map to TRBD1. Germline loops: CDR1 MNHEY, CDR2 SMNVEV (reference sequence). Germline trimming cut 4 bases from V and 3 bases from J; bases unmatched to any gene: 13. The CDR3 has 17 residues. This chain's CDR3 is CASSSPNRGRWTDTQYF. The CDR3 DNA is TGTGCCAGCAGTTCTCCTAACAGGGGAAGGTGGACAGATACGCAGTATTTT.

The table lists this clone with a count of one. The CDR3 reads CASSRFAGEGSETQYF. CDR3 coding DNA: TGTGCCAGCAGTCGGTTTGCGGGAGAGGGTTCAGAGACCCAGTACTTC. The chain links TRBV28 to TRBJ2-5; TRBD2 matches at 7 bases. This CDR3 spans 16 amino acids. Per germline, CDR1 MDHEN and CDR2 SYDVKM. V was pared by 5 bases and J by 4 bases, with 13 bases of the junction left unmatched.

This chain connects TRBV6-5 to TRBJ2-1, with 7 positions matching TRBD2. Trimming cost V 4 bases and J 2 bases; bases outside gene matches: 5. CDR1 is MNHEY, CDR2 SVGAGI, per germline. The length of the CDR3 is 15 residues. CDR3 amino acids: CASSLGGSTYNEQFF. Written as DNA, the CDR3 is TGTGCCAGCAGTTTGGGAGGGTCGACCTACAATGAGCAGTTCTTC.

The sample holds a few counts of this clone. The J gene is TRBJ1-1, the V gene TRBV19; D is uncertain. V was clipped by 11 bases and J by 4 bases, with 11 bases between them. CDR3 size: 11 residues. Germline V gives CDR1 LNHDA, CDR2 SQIVND (reference sequence). The CDR3 spells CALKGSTEAFF. The CDR3, as DNA: TGTGCCCTGAAGGGTAGCACTGAAGCTTTCTTT. The complete variable domain, with remaining parts taken from reference TRBV19 and TRBJ1-1, reads DGGITQSPKYLFRKEGQNVTLSCEQNLNHDAMYWYRQDPGQGLRLIYYSQIVNDFQKGDIAEGYSVSREKKESFPLTVTSAQKNPTAFYLCALKGSTEAFFGQGTRLTVV.

The chain joins TRBV5-4 to TRBJ1-3; D gene uncertain. Germline V CDR1 and CDR2: SGHNT, YYREEE (reference sequence). Trimming shortened V by 4 bases and J by 4 bases, and 15 bases separated the two germline ends. This CDR3 region has 15 residues. CDR3 in DNA: TGTGCCAGCAGCATGGACGCAGAACTAGGAAACACCATATATTTT. Encoded protein: CASSMDAELGNTIYF.

The V and J genes are TRBV6-5 and TRBJ1-1; D is unclear. Germline assignment: CDR1 MNHEY and CDR2 SVGAGI. This CDR3 spans 10 amino acids. Trimming left V 2 bases short and J 10 bases short, with 5 bases between. The CDR3 nucleotides are TGTGCCAGCAGTTACCCCCCAGCTTTCTTT. As protein: CASSYPPAFF.